The entry that follows covers one T cell receptor beta chain sequence. Its antigen remains unidentified. The junction departs from the called germline gene at one end, perhaps through a read error. This sample stems from a study of T-cell memory formation after mild COVID-19. Notes on the study in general: Mostly located in CM and EM were contracting CD4+ clones, with contracting CD8+ clones located in EMRA.

Barcoded TCR alpha and TCR beta cDNA libraries with UMIs came from 5'RACE using constant-segment primers. MiXCR was run by TCRdb on the 5' RACE reads, yielding one entry per CDR3 protein. The sample holds about 360,000 distinct CDR3 sequences; about 15% are singletons and the top ten take roughly a fifth. The CDR3 covers 13 residues. V and J are TRBV12-3 or TRBV12-4 and TRBJ2-5, with D possibly TRBD1 on 5 matching bases. This TCR was sampled from a man aged 18-30 years who had mild COVID-19 (a few samples of this study predate the infection). Cell type and time point are not known. Material: PBMCs or a T cell subset sorted from them (not recorded which). CDR3 DNA sequence: TGTGCCAGCAGTCCCTATCTACAGGTTGGGTGGCACTTC. Translating it yields CASSPYLQVGWHF.